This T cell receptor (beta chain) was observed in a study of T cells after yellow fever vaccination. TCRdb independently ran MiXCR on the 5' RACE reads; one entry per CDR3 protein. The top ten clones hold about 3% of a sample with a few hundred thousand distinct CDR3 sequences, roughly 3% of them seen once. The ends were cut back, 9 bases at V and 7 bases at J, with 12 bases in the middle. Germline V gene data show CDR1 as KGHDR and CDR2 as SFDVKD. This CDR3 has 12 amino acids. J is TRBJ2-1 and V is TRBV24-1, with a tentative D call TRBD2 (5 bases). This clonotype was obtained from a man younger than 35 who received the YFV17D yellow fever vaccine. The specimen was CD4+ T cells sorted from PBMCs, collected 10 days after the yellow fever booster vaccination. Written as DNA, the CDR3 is TGTGCCACCGGAGGAACGCCGAATGAGCAGTTCTTC. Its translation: CATGGTPNEQFF.